This record concerns one TCR beta chain sequence. The sample holds many counts of this clonotype. Its recognized antigen is unknown. The junction does not match germline at one end; this may be a read error. The source of the sample is a study of regulatory T cells in long-lasting Graves disease (dated by TCRdb to about 2021). In the study overall: Antithyroid drugs had been taken for less than 3 months by newly diagnosed Graves' disease patients. Persistent Graves' disease patients were compared with newly diagnosed Graves' disease patients by peripheral blood TCR sequencing and RNA sequencing. A total of some 35 samples underwent TCR sequencing, from about 13 patients with persistent Graves' disease and some 20 patients with newly diagnosed Graves' disease. The study was conducted in China and was registered as a clinical trial.

The CDR3, cysteine through phenylalanine, is 13 amino acids long. Only the CDR3 DNA is retained, 39 bases long and in frame from the first base. CDR1 SGHRS and CDR2 YFSETQ are derived from the germline V gene. The full study reports these points: Because the primary lesion, thyroid tissue, could not be accessed, the study looked at peripheral blood alone. The authors acknowledged the small sample size as a limitation that may reduce accuracy. TRBV28, TRBJ1-2 and TRBJ2-5 were preferentially used in persistent disease, while TRBV20-1 and TRBJ2-1 were favored in newly diagnosed disease. Persistent Graves' disease patients showed lower TCR Shannon entropy and fewer highly expanded clones than newly diagnosed patients, suggesting clonal expansion. More public clonotypes were shared among persistent patients (around 3,000) than among newly diagnosed patients (under 1,000). Only the TCR beta chain was sequenced and analyzed.

The library was made by multiplex PCR. The sequencer listed for this sample is Illumina HiSeq 4000. CDR3 regions were amplified by Arm-PCR with iRepertoire HTBI primers to construct TCR beta libraries. Gel purification was performed on PCR products prior to sequencing. The paper's processing steps were these. Gene usage analysis of CDR3 amino acid clonotypes relied on the 60 or so TRBV and about 13 TRBJ segments identified across samples. Filtered high-quality paired reads were merged into contigs using COPE and FqMerger. BLAST was used to align contigs to IMGT TRBV, TRBD and TRBJ reference genes, with CDR3 defined following IMGT. Highly expanded clones were defined as clonotypes with a frequency above 0.1%. Shannon entropy was used to measure repertoire diversity, and the Gini coefficient was used to measure V-J evenness. A clonotype was considered public if more than one individual shared it. Clones were called with MiXCR by TCRdb after fastp trimmed the public reads at Q25, and only in-frame beta chains were retained. CDR3 protein duplicates are merged, each entry listing the most common genes and DNA. These V and J calls derive from TCRdb rather than the authors' analysis. The sample data list 200,000 to 250,000 distinct CDR3 sequences, and approximately 18% of these were observed just once. The top ten clonotypes cover 12% of the sample.

Per the publication, the time point label means: newly diagnosed GD, antithyroid drugs for less than 3 months. For both TCR sequencing and RNA sequencing, RNA was extracted from PBMCs using TRIzol. Graves' disease was diagnosed according to American Thyroid Association guidelines. The patients came from an endocrinology department in Xi'an, China. From each patient, around 8.3 milliliters of peripheral blood was collected into an EDTA anticoagulant tube. Ficoll Paque Plus density gradient separation was used to isolate PBMCs, and no further T cell sorting was performed. RNA quality was checked with an Agilent 2100 Bioanalyzer and agarose gel, and concentration with a NanoDrop 2000. In addition, the sample was reused for a study of T cells in Graves' hyperthyroidism and ophthalmopathy. The second source states: Stable Graves' hyperthyroidism was defined as the absence of progression to ophthalmopathy over 18 months of follow-up. Hyperthyroidism patients were newly diagnosed, had a disease duration of under 2 months, and were aged 18 to 65 years. Exclusion was applied to patients with uncontrolled infections, other autoimmune diseases, pregnancy or lactation. Clinical symptoms, serum thyroxine and TRAb, thyroid ultrasound, and orbital computed tomography formed the basis for the diagnoses. For the first round of RT-PCR on the TCR CDR3, the HTBI primer set was used together with the Qiagen OneStep RT-PCR kit. Blood samples also contained most of the expanded thyroid clonotypes (frequency above 0.001), which suggests that blood repertoires may reflect thyroid immune responses. A 13 V-J signature model separated ophthalmopathy from stable hyperthyroidism, with approximately 87% sensitivity and 81% to 83% specificity in cross-validation and 80%/75% in testing. During validation, the model predicted progression to ophthalmopathy a median of approximately 6.5 months ahead of onset, with around 71% sensitivity and about 72% specificity. To identify TCR V-J signatures that set the groups apart, the researchers used a discovery cohort of about a hundred patients, made up of around 40 with Graves' ophthalmopathy and 57 with stable Graves' hyperthyroidism. Prospective prediction of ophthalmopathy was tested in an independent validation cohort of approximately 19 hyperthyroidism patients and 17 patients who later progressed to ophthalmopathy. The roughly 91 discovery patients were randomly divided into training and test sets at a 7:3 ratio. In addition, the study compared T-cell repertoires in thyroid tissue and in blood from roughly 6 Graves' hyperthyroidism patients. Following sampling, methimazole starting at 30 mg daily was given to hyperthyroidism patients, and high-dose intravenous methylprednisolone was given to ophthalmopathy patients. The libraries were constructed in a second round of multiplex PCR and then size-selected and purified. Libraries were sequenced paired-end with 100 bp reads on an Illumina HiSeq2000. SOAPnuke was used to process the raw data, throwing out any read that contained adapters or uncalled bases, had a mean Phred below 15, or lacked an exact constant-primer or identifier match. COPE v1.2.5 was used to merge high-quality paired reads, and clonotypes were defined as unique nucleotide sequences. MiTCR v1.1 was used to align clonotypes to the IMGT TRBV, TRBD and TRBJ reference segments. Only V-J combinations with frequency above 0.0001, covering about 99% of repertoires, were analysed. The TCS score was defined as F50 (clonal expansion) divided by E x V (chaos), with BLOSUM62-based TCRdist calculated between CDR3 peptides within each V-J. Welch's t-statistics and random forest reduced 500 to 650 V-J features to roughly 13, which were used in a naive Bayes classifier (R e1071). Sample size was not statistically predetermined, and blinding of investigators to group allocation was not performed. The paper describes TCR Vbeta CDR3 sequencing of some 130 peripheral blood samples, made up of some 42 ophthalmopathy patients, around 78 hyperthyroidism patients and 17 progressor patients.

The rearranged segments are TRBV5-1 and TRBJ1-2; the D gene assignment is ambiguous. This specimen was peripheral blood mononuclear cells (PBMCs), taken at new diagnosis, from a patient treated with antithyroid drugs. The TCR originated in a woman in her 30s with Graves disease. Donor details come from another sample of the same person, matched by shared clones. For the CDR3, the sequence is CASSFKHLNGYTF. At the DNA level, the sequence is TGTGCCAGCAGCTTTAAACACCTTAATGGCTACACCTTC.